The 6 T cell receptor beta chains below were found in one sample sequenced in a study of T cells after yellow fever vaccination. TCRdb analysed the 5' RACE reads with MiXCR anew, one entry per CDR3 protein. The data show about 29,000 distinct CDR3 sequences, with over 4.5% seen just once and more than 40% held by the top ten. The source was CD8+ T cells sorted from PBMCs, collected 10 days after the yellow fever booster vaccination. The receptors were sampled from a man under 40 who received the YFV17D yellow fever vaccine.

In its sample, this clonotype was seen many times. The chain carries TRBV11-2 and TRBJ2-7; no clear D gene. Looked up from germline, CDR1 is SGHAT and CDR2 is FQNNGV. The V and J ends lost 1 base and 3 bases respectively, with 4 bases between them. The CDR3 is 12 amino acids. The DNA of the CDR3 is TGTGCCAGCAGCTTAGCTGACTACGAGCAGTACTTC. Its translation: CASSLADYEQYF.

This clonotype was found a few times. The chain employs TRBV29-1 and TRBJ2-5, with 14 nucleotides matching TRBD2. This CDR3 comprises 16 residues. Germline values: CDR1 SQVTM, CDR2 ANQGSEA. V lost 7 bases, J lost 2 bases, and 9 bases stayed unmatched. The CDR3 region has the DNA TGCAGCGAGCGGGGACTAGCGGGAGCTGGGCAAGAGACCCAGTACTTC. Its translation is CSERGLAGAGQETQYF.

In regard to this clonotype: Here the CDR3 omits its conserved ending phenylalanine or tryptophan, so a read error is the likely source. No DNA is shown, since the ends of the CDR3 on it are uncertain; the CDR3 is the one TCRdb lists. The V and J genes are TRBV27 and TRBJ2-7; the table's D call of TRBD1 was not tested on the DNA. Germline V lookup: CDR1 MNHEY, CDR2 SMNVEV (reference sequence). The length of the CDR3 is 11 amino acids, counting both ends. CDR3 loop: CASNQGREHYL.

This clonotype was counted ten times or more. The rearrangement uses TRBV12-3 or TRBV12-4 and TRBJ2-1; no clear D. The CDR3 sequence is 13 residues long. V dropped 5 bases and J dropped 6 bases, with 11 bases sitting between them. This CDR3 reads CASSPRTSNEQFF. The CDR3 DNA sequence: TGTGCCAGCAGTCCCCGAACGTCCAATGAGCAGTTCTTC.

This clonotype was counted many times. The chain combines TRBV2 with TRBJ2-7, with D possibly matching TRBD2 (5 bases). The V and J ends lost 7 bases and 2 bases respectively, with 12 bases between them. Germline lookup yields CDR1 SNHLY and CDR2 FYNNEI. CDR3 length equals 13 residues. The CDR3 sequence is CASTERAPYEQYF. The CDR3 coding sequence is TGTGCCAGCACGGAGAGGGCCCCCTACGAGCAGTACTTC.

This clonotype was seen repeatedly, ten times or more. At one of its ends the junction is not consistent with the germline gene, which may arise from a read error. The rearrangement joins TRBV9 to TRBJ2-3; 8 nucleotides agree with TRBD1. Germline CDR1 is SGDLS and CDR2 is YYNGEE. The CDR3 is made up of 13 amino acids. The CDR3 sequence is CASSADGTGEIVF. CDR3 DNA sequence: TGTGCCAGCAGCGCCGATGGGACAGGAGAAATTGTGTTC.